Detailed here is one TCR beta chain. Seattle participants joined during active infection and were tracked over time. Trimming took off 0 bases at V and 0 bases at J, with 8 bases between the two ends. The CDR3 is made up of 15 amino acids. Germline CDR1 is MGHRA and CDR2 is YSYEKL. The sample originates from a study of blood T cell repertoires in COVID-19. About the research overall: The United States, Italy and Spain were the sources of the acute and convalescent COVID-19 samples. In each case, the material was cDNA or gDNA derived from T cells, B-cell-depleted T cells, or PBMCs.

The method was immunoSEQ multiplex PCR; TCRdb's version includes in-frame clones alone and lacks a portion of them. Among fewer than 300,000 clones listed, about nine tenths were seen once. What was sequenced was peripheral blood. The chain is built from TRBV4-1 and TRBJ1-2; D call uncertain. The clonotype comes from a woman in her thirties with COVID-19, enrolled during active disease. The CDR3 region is CASSQDPGANYGYTF. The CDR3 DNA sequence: TGCGCCAGCAGCCAAGATCCCGGAGCTAACTATGGCTACACCTTC.